Shown below are 10 T cell receptor beta chains from a single sample sequenced in a study of early T cells in non-severe SARS-CoV-2 infection. One entry per CDR3 protein results from TCRdb running MiXCR on the 5' RACE reads. The sample lists more than 55,000 distinct CDR3 sequences, around 13% occurring once. Sequenced material: whole blood, taken at baseline. The receptors stem from an adult who was a healthcare worker with PCR-confirmed SARS-CoV-2 infection or an uninfected control (not recorded which).

At least ten counts were recorded for this clonotype. This chain uses TRBV15 with TRBJ2-3; 13 bases align to TRBD2. Trimming cost V 4 bases and J 2 bases; bases outside gene matches: 18. The CDR3 is made up of 21 amino acids. CDR1 is LNHNV, CDR2 YYDKDF, per germline (reference sequence). The DNA for the CDR3 is TGTGCCACCAGCACCGGTCCAAACCTACTAGCGGGGGGGCTAAACACAGATACGCAGTATTTT. It is translated as CATSTGPNLLAGGLNTDTQYF.

The table lists this clonotype with many counts. The chain joins TRBV5-1 to TRBJ2-4, with D possibly matching TRBD2 (6 bases). Germline lookup yields CDR1 SGHRS and CDR2 YFSETQ. Trimming left V 0 bases short and J 5 bases short, with 9 bases between. This CDR3 has 14 residues. The DNA for the CDR3 is TGCGCCAGCAGCTTGGGAGGAGGGGAAAACATTCAGTACTTC. This encodes CASSLGGGENIQYF.

This clonotype came up a few times. The gene calls are TRBV7-8 and TRBJ2-7, with D tentatively TRBD1 (6 bases). Trimming removed 5 bases at V and 5 bases at J, with 16 bases between. Germline V gene lookup returns CDR1 SGHVS and CDR2 FQNEAQ. The CDR3 consists of 14 residues. For the CDR3, the DNA is TGTGCCAGCAGCCACCCCGTTGGGGGCGACGAGCAGTACTTC. Translated, it gives CASSHPVGGDEQYF.

This clonotype was recorded a few times. The chain links TRBV19 to TRBJ2-4; weak D call: TRBD2 (6 bases). Germline values: CDR1 LNHDA, CDR2 SQIVND (reference sequence). The V end lost 7 bases, the J end lost 12 bases, and 13 bases lay between the germline ends. This CDR3 comprises 11 residues. DNA for the CDR3: TGTGCCAGTACCGTGGAGGGGACTCAGTACTTC. This codes for CASTVEGTQYF.

The J gene is TRBJ2-6, the V gene TRBV20-1, with TRBD2 identical over 8 bases. This CDR3 is 18 amino acids long. Germline V gene data show CDR1 as DFQATT and CDR2 as SNEGSKA (reference sequence). After removal of 6 bases from V and 1 base from J, the junction contained 14 bases not matched to a gene. The CDR3 here is CSAPMGPGRGSGANVLTF. In nucleotides, the CDR3 is TGCAGTGCGCCGATGGGACCCGGGAGGGGATCTGGGGCCAACGTCCTGACTTTC.

This clonotype was seen only a few times. The CDR3 coding sequence is TGTGCCAGCCGCCCAGTGGCAGATACGCAGTATTTT. It is translated as CASRPVADTQYF. The chain couples TRBV7-2 to TRBJ2-3; no clear D gene. CDR3 length equals 12 residues. In germline, CDR1 is SGHTA, CDR2 FQGNSA. V lost 8 bases and J lost 4, with 10 bases in between.

The chain combines TRBV5-1 with TRBJ2-1, with no clear D. CDR1 and CDR2 from the germline V gene are SGHRS and YFSETQ. The CDR3 has 16 amino acids. Trimming shortened V by 0 bases and J by 5 bases, and 15 bases separated the two germline ends. The CDR3, as DNA: TGCGCCAGCAGCTTGGTTACACCCAAAAGAAACAATGAGCAGTTCTTC. Its translation: CASSLVTPKRNNEQFF.

CDR3 DNA: TGCAGCGTTGCGTCCGGGACAGACTACGAGCAGTACTTC. It codes for CSVASGTDYEQYF. The chain has TRBV29-1 and TRBJ2-7; 7 bases agree with TRBD1. Trimming took 4 bases from V and 3 from J; bases not matched to a gene: 6. Looked up from germline, CDR1 is SQVTM and CDR2 is ANQGSEA. The CDR3 is 13 amino acids.

This clonotype was counted at least ten times. The chain carries TRBV30 and TRBJ1-2; D uncertain. V gave up 3 bases and J gave up 4 bases, with 12 bases separating them. The CDR3 is 13 amino acids. The germline V gene has CDR1 GTSNPN and CDR2 SVGIG (reference sequence). The DNA of the CDR3 is TGTGCCTGGAGAAAGGACGCAGGCTATGGCTACACCTTC. Its protein product is CAWRKDAGYGYTF.

This clonotype was observed many times. The V gene is TRBV30, the J gene TRBJ2-7; 7 bases align to TRBD1. Germline assignment: CDR1 GTSNPN and CDR2 SVGIG (reference sequence). Germline trimming cut 3 bases from V and 3 bases from J; bases unmatched to any gene: 2. The CDR3 totals 12 residues. This chain's CDR3 is CAWSRDSYEQYF. Written as DNA, the CDR3 is TGTGCCTGGAGCCGGGACAGCTACGAGCAGTACTTC.